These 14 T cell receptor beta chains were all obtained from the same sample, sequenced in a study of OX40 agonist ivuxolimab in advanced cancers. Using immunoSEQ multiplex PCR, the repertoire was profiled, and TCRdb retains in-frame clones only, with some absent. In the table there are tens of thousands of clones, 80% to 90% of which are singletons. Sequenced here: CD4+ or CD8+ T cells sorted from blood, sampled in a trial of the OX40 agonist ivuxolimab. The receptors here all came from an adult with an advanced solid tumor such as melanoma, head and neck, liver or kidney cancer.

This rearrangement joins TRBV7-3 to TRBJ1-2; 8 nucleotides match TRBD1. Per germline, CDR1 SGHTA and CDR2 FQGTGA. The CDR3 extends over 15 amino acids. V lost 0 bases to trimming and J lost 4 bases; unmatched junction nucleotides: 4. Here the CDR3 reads CASSLTRTGPYGYTF. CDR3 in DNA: TGTGCCAGCAGCTTAACCAGGACAGGGCCCTATGGCTACACCTTC.

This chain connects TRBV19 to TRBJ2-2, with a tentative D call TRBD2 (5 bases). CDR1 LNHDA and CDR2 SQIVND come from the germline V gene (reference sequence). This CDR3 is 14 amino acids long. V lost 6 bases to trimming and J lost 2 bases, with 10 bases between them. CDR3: CASRPGLNTGELFF. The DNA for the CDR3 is TGTGCCAGTAGGCCAGGACTTAACACCGGGGAGCTGTTTTTT.

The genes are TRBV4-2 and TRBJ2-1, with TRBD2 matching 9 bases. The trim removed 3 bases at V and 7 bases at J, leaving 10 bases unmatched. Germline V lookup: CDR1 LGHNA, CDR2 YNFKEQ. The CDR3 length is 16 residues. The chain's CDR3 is CASSQPGTSSGNEQFF. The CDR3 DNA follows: TGTGCCAGCAGCCAGCCCGGGACTAGCTCGGGTAATGAGCAGTTCTTC.

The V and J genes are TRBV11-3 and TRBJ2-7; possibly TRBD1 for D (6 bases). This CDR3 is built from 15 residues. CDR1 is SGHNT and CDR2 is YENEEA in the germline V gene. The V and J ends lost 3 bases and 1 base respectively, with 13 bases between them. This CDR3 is CASSLGQGPSYEQYF. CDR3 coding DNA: TGTGCCAGCAGCTTGGGACAAGGCCCTTCCTACGAGCAGTACTTC.

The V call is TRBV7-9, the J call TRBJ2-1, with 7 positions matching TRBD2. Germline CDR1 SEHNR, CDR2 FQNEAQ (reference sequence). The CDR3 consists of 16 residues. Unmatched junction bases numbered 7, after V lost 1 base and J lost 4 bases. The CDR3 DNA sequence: TGTGCCAGCAGCTTAGAGGACTGGGGGGGATACAATGAGCAGTTCTTC. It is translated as CASSLEDWGGYNEQFF.

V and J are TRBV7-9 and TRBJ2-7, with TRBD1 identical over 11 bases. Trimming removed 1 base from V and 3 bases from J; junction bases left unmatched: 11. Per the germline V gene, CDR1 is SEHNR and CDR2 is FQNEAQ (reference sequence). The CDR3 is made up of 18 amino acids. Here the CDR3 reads CASSLVGQGDQYYYEQYF. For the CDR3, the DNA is TGTGCCAGCAGCTTAGTGGGACAGGGGGACCAATACTACTACGAGCAGTACTTC.

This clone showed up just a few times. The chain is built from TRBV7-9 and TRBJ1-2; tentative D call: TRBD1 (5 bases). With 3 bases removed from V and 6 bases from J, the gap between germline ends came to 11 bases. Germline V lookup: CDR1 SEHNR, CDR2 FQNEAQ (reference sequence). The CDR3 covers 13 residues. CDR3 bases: TGTGCCAGCAGCTTCATGGGGGGAGATGGCTACACCTTC. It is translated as CASSFMGGDGYTF.

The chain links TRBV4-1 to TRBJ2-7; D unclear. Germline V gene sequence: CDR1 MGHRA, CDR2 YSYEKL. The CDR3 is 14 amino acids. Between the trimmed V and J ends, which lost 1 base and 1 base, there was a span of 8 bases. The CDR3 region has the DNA TGCGCCAGCAGCCAAGTACGATTTTCCTACGAGCAGTACTTC. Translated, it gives CASSQVRFSYEQYF.

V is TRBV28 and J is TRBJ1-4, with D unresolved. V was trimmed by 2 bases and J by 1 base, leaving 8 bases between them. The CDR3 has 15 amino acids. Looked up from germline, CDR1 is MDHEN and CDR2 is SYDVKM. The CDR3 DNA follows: TGTGCCAGCAGTTTAACTGGTAAAACTAATGAAAAACTGTTTTTT. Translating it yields CASSLTGKTNEKLFF.

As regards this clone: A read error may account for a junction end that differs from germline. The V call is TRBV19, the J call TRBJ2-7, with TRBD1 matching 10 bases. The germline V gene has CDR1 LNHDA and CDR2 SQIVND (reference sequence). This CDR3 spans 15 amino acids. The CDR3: CASSTGQGVSHEQYF. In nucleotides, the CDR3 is TGTGCCAGTAGTACCGGACAGGGGGTCTCCCACGAGCAGTACTTC.

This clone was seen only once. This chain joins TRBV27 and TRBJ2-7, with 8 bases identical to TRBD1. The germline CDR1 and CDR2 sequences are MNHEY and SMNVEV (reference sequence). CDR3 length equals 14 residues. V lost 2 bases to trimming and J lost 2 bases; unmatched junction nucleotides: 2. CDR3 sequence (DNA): TGTGCCAGCAGTTTAAGGGGACAGGCCTACGAGCAGTACTTC. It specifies CASSLRGQAYEQYF.

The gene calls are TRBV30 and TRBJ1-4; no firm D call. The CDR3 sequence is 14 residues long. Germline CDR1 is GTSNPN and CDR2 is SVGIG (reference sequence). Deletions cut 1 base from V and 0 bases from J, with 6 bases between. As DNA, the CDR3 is TGTGCCTGGAGTGCGATAGCAACTAATGAAAAACTGTTTTTT. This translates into CAWSAIATNEKLFF.

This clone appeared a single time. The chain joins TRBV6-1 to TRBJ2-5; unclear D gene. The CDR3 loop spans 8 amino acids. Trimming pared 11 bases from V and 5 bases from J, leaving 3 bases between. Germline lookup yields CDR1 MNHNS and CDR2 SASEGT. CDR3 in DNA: TGTGCCGCCGAGACCCAGTACTTC. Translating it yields CAAETQYF.

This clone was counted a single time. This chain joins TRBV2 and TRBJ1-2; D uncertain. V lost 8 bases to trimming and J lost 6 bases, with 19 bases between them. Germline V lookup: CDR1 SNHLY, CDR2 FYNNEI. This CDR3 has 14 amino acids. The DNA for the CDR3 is TGTGCCAGCGCGGTCCTTAATAAAATAGATGGCTACACCTTC. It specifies CASAVLNKIDGYTF.